This T cell receptor beta chain originates from a study of beta chain features in type 1 diabetes. Expressed TCRB transcripts were sequenced, since all the RNA that had been isolated was reverse transcribed. The table came from immunoSEQ multiplex PCR; TCRdb's copy has only in-frame clones and leaves some out. The sample contains about 410,000 clones, 11% to 15% of which appear only once. Study-level findings and limits: Insertions at VDJ junctions were less frequent in type 1 diabetes patients. These patients also deleted more nucleotides at the same junctions.

The CDR3 has 15 residues. Germline trimming cut 2 bases from V and 5 bases from J; bases unmatched to any gene: 3. CDR1 and CDR2 (germline): SGHAT, FQNNGV. With regard to this clone: Its antigen is as yet unknown.

Sample: naive CD4+ T cells from blood. This rearrangement joins TRBV11-2 to TRBJ2-5; 12 bases agree with TRBD2. This TCR was sampled from a man younger than 40 in good health. CDR3: CASSLFTSGRETQYF. In nucleotides, the CDR3 is TGTGCCAGCAGCTTATTTACTAGCGGGAGGGAGACCCAGTACTTC.